The rows below give T cell receptor beta chains drawn from one sample of a study of shared clonotypes between healthy human individuals. Assay: immunoSEQ multiplex PCR; the TCRdb copy retains only in-frame clones and omits some. Counted here are approximately 100,000 clones, less than 80% occurring once; the ten biggest clones make up 24%. Specimen: memory CD8+ T cells sorted from blood. These receptors were obtained from a woman younger than 45 in good health. Both conserved end residues are part of each CDR3. Each record gives: V gene, J gene, D gene, clone size, CDR3 protein, CDR3 DNA. The D gene is left open where the match is weak. Expanded clones are given a class, and other clones once, few, many or no size at all.

V: TRBV10-2
J: TRBJ2-1
D: NA
size: NA
CDR3: CASSETWDHLRGEQFF
DNA: TGCGCCAGCAGTGAAACTTGGGACCACCTAAGAGGGGAGCAGTTCTTC

V: TRBV6-1
J: TRBJ1-5
D: NA
size: many
CDR3: CASSDRATQPQHF
DNA: TGTGCCAGCAGTGATAGGGCAACTCAGCCCCAGCATTTT

V: TRBV7-8
J: TRBJ2-2
D: NA
size: NA
CDR3: CASSLLNAGELFF
DNA: TGTGCCAGCAGCTTACTGAATGCCGGGGAGCTGTTTTTT

V: TRBV14
J: TRBJ2-7
D: NA
size: once
CDR3: CASSQRQVGEQYF
DNA: TGTGCCAGCAGCCAACGGCAAGTCGGCGAGCAGTACTTC

V: TRBV14
J: TRBJ2-7
D: TRBD2
size: NA
CDR3: CASSQDLGLAAYEQYF
DNA: TGTGCCAGCAGCCAAGATCTGGGACTAGCGGCGTACGAGCAGTACTTC

V: TRBV21-1
J: TRBJ2-1
D: NA
size: many
CDR3: CASSKRENEQFF
DNA: TGTGCCAGCAGCAAGCGGGAGAATGAGCAGTTCTTC

V: TRBV19
J: TRBJ2-3
D: TRBD2
size: many
CDR3: CASTPGLAGEDTQYF
DNA: TGTGCCAGTACCCCAGGGCTAGCGGGAGAAGATACGCAGTATTTT

V: TRBV27
J: TRBJ2-7
D: NA
size: NA
CDR3: CASSSLRVGSISGEQYF
DNA: TGTGCCAGCAGTTCCCTCCGGGTCGGGAGTATATCAGGGGAGCAGTACTTC

V: TRBV7-3
J: TRBJ1-1
D: TRBD1
size: NA
CDR3: CASSGQGPPTTEAFF
DNA: TGTGCCAGCAGTGGACAGGGCCCCCCAACCACTGAAGCTTTCTTT

V: TRBV25-1
J: TRBJ2-1
D: NA
size: NA
CDR3: CASSDQGEQFF
DNA: TGTGCCAGCAGTGACCAGGGTGAGCAGTTCTTC

V: TRBV4-1
J: TRBJ1-5
D: NA
size: once
CDR3: CASSQDLTNQPQHF
DNA: TGCGCCAGCAGCCAAGATTTAACCAATCAGCCCCAGCATTTT

V: TRBV6-5
J: TRBJ1-4
D: NA
size: few
CDR3: CASSYGETNEKLFF
DNA: TGTGCCAGCAGTTACGGGGAAACTAATGAAAAACTGTTTTTT

V: TRBV21-1
J: TRBJ2-7
D: NA
size: medium-sized
CDR3: CASSAGDEQYF
DNA: TGTGCCAGCAGCGCCGGGGACGAGCAGTACTTC

V: TRBV4-1
J: TRBJ1-4
D: TRBD1
size: NA
CDR3: CASSQEGTGGEKLFF
DNA: TGCGCCAGCAGCCAAGAAGGGACAGGGGGTGAAAAACTGTTTTTT

V: TRBV29-1
J: TRBJ2-1
D: NA
size: many
CDR3: CSVGSGEDNEQFF
DNA: TGCAGCGTTGGGAGTGGGGAGGACAATGAGCAGTTCTTC

V: TRBV19
J: TRBJ2-1
D: TRBD2
size: NA
CDR3: CASSIWEGGYNEQFF
DNA: TGTGCCAGTAGTATATGGGAGGGAGGTTACAATGAGCAGTTCTTC

V: TRBV6-1
J: TRBJ1-5
D: NA
size: NA
CDR3: CASSEEEGRGNQPQHF
DNA: TGTGCCAGCAGTGAAGAGGAGGGGCGCGGCAATCAGCCCCAGCATTTT

V: TRBV19
J: TRBJ2-5
D: NA
size: many
CDR3: CASSIGAGLESAETQYF
DNA: TGTGCCAGTAGTATAGGGGCCGGCTTAGAGTCTGCGGAGACCCAGTACTTC

V: TRBV6-5
J: TRBJ2-3
D: NA
size: few
CDR3: CASSLQKGSTDTQYF
DNA: TGTGCCAGCAGCCTACAGAAAGGTAGCACAGATACGCAGTATTTT

V: TRBV4-1
J: TRBJ2-7
D: NA
size: NA
CDR3: CASSQDFRGSEQYF
DNA: TGCGCCAGCAGCCAAGATTTTAGAGGGTCCGAGCAGTACTTC

V: TRBV5-4
J: TRBJ2-1
D: TRBD2
size: NA
CDR3: CASSLPAASGRNEQFF
DNA: TGTGCCAGCAGCTTACCCGCGGCTAGCGGGAGAAATGAGCAGTTCTTC

V: TRBV27
J: TRBJ2-7
D: TRBD1
size: NA
CDR3: CASSFLTGGNYEQYF
DNA: TGTGCCAGCAGTTTTCTCACAGGGGGGAACTACGAGCAGTACTTC

V: TRBV6-4
J: TRBJ2-3
D: NA
size: many
CDR3: CASSSGSTDTQYF
DNA: TGTGCCAGCAGTAGCGGGAGCACAGATACGCAGTATTTT

V: TRBV27
J: TRBJ2-3
D: NA
size: few
CDR3: CASSLLSTDTQYF
DNA: TGTGCCAGCAGTTTATTAAGTACAGATACGCAGTATTTT

V: TRBV4-1
J: TRBJ1-1
D: NA
size: NA
CDR3: CASSQSRWRNTEAFF
DNA: TGCGCCAGCAGCCAATCCAGGTGGAGAAACACTGAAGCTTTCTTT

V: TRBV4-1
J: TRBJ1-2
D: NA
size: once
CDR3: CASSQETGFYGYTF
DNA: TGCGCCAGCAGCCAAGAAACAGGTTTTTATGGCTACACCTTC

V: TRBV11-2
J: TRBJ2-7
D: NA
size: NA
CDR3: CASQGVGVPYEQYF
DNA: TGTGCCAGCCAAGGGGTAGGGGTGCCCTACGAGCAGTACTTC

V: TRBV5-1
J: TRBJ2-2
D: NA
size: NA
CDR3: CASSLAWGSTGELFF
DNA: TGCGCCAGCAGCTTGGCCTGGGGAAGCACCGGGGAGCTGTTTTTT

V: TRBV11-2
J: TRBJ2-7
D: NA
size: many
CDR3: CASSLTQAGEQYF
DNA: TGTGCCAGCAGCTTAACCCAAGCGGGCGAGCAGTACTTC

V: TRBV5-1
J: TRBJ2-1
D: NA
size: NA
CDR3: CASSSNELVGQFF
DNA: TGCGCCAGCAGCTCGAACGAACTAGTGGGGCAGTTCTTC